This T cell receptor (beta chain) comes out of a study of cytomegalovirus exposure and HLA in healthy donors. Study context: Out of several hundred genotyped donors, about 76% belonged to the Caucasian-associated ancestry cluster. Study-wide points: Accurate prediction of HLA-A and HLA-B alleles (for most subjects) was reportedly achieved from TCR beta sequences. Sequencing had likely introduced a cluster of highly shared sequence variants as an artifact.

PCR amplification relied on 60 Vbeta primers (plus 13 Jbeta primers). Measured with immunoSEQ multiplex PCR; TCRdb has only the in-frame clones, and not every one. The table has approximately 120,000 clones, about 81% seen once. The CDR3 extends over 14 amino acids. The J segment lost 7 bases and the V segment lost 4 bases, leaving 4 bases of the junction unmatched. Germline CDR1 is MGHRA and CDR2 is YSYEKL. On this clone itself: Its antigen is not known.

This chain links TRBV4-1 with TRBJ1-4, with 9 bases matching TRBD1. The TCR was taken from a woman in her 30s in good health and CMV-seronegative. The sequenced sample consisted of PBMCs. The CDR3 DNA is TGCGCCAGCAGCCTGGGACAGGGTGTTGAAAAACTGTTTTTT. Protein product: CASSLGQGVEKLFF.